This T cell receptor (beta chain) stems from a study of cytomegalovirus exposure and HLA in healthy donors. V lost 4 bases and J 7 bases, leaving 17 bases between the germline ends. This CDR3 has 14 residues. Germline V gives CDR1 SGHDT, CDR2 YYEEEE. The PCR was carried out with 60 Vbeta primers and 13 Jbeta primers. Data came from immunoSEQ multiplex PCR; TCRdb stores just in-frame clones and leaves some out. The table lists more than 60,000 clones, around 84% of them singletons. The chain couples TRBV5-6 to TRBJ1-2, with D hard to call. The TCR sequence derives from a woman aged 35 to 49 in good health and CMV-seropositive. The sample consisted of PBMCs. CDR3 region: CASSPAGGVGGYTF. In DNA, the CDR3 is TGTGCCAGCAGCCCCGCGGGTGGTGTTGGTGGCTACACCTTC.